This T cell receptor beta chain was recorded in a study of OX40 agonist ivuxolimab in advanced cancers. In the study overall: Ivuxolimab, an agonist antibody against OX40 (CD134), was given to patients.

Measured with immunoSEQ multiplex PCR; TCRdb has only the in-frame clones, and not every one. The sample includes approximately 99,000 clones, approximately 87% seen only once; the top ten take roughly 5.5%. Per the germline V gene, CDR1 is LGHNT and CDR2 is FRNRAP. With V trimmed by 4 bases and J by 4 bases, 3 bases remained unmatched. This CDR3 is built from 13 residues. This specimen was CD4+ or CD8+ T cells sorted from blood, taken in a trial of the OX40 agonist ivuxolimab. The source of this sequence is an adult with an advanced solid tumor such as melanoma, head and neck, liver or kidney cancer. The rearrangement uses TRBV12-5 and TRBJ2-7; 8 nucleotides match TRBD1. The CDR3 DNA sequence: TGTGCTAGTGGTTACGACAGGGGATACGAGCAGTACTTC. Encoded protein: CASGYDRGYEQYF.